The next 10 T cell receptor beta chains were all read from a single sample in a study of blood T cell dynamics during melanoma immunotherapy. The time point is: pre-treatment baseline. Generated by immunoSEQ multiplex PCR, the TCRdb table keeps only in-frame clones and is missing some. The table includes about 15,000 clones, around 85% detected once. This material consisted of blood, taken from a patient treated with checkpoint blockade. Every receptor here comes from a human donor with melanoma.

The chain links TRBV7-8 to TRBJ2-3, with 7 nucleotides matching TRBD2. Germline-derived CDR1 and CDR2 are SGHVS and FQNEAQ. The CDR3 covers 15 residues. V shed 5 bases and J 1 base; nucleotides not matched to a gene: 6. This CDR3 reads CASSPGRGGTDTQYF. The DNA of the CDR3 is TGTGCCAGCAGCCCGGGACGGGGGGGCACAGATACGCAGTATTTT.

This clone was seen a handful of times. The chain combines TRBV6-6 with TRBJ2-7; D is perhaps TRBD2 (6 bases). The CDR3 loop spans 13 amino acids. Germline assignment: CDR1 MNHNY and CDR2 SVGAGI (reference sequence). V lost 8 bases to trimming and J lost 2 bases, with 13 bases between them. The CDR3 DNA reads TGTGCCAGCGGCACGGGGGTCCCCTACGAGCAGTACTTC. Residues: CASGTGVPYEQYF.

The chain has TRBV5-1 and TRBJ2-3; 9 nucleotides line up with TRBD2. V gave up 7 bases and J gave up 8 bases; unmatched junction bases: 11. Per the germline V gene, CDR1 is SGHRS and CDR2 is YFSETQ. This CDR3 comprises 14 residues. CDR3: CASLPSGAGGTQYF. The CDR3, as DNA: TGCGCCAGCCTGCCTAGCGGGGCGGGGGGTACGCAGTATTTT.

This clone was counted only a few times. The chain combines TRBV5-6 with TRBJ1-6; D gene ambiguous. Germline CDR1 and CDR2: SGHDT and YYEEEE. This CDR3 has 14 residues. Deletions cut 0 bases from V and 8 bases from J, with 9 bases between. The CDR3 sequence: CASSLVQPHSPLHF. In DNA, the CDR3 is TGTGCCAGCAGCTTGGTCCAGCCTCATTCACCCCTCCACTTT.

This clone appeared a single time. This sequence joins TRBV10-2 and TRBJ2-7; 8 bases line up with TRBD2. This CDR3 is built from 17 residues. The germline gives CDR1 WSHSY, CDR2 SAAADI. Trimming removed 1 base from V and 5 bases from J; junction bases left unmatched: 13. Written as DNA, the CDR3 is TGCGCCAGCAGTGAGTTTGAGACTAGCGCTATGGCCCACGAGCAGTACTTC. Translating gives CASSEFETSAMAHEQYF.

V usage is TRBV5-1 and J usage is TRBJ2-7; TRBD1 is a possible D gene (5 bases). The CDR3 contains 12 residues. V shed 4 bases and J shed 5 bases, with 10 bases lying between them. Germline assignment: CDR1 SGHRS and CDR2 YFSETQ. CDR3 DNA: TGCGCCAGCAGCCCGGACAAGAACGAGCAGTACTTC. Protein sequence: CASSPDKNEQYF.

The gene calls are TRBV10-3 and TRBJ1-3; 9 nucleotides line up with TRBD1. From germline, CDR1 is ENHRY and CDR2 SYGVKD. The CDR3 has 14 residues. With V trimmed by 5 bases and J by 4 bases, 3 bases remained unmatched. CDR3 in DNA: TGTGCCATCAGTCCCGGGACAGGGGGAAACACCATATATTTT. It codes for CAISPGTGGNTIYF.

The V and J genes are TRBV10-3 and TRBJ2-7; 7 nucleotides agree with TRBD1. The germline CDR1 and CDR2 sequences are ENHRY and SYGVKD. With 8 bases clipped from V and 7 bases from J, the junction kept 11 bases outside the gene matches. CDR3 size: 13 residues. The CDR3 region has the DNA TGTGCCATCGCCCGGACAGGATCAGGGGAGCAGTACTTC. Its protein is CAIARTGSGEQYF.

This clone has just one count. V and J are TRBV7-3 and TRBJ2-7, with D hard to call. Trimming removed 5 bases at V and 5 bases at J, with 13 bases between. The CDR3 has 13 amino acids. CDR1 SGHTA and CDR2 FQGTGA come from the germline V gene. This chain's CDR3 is CASSTVRAHEQYF. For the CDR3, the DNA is TGTGCCAGCAGCACCGTCAGAGCCCACGAGCAGTACTTC. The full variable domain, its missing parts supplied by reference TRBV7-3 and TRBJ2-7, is GAGVSQTPSNKVTEKGKYVELRCDPISGHTALYWYRQSLGQGPEFLIYFQGTGAADDSGLPNDRFFAVRPEGSVSTLKIQRTERGDSAVYLCASSTVRAHEQYFGPGTRLTVT.

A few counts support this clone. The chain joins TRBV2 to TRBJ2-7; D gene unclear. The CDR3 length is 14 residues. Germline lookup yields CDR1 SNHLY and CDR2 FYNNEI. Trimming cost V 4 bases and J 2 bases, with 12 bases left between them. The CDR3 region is CASSGVFTTYEQYF. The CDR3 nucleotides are TGTGCCAGCAGTGGAGTCTTTACAACCTACGAGCAGTACTTC. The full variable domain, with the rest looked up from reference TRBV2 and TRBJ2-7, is EPEVTQTPSHQVTQMGQEVILRCVPISNHLYFYWYRQILGQKVEFLVSFYNNEISEKSEIFDDQFSVERPDGSNFTLKIRSTKLEDSAMYFCASSGVFTTYEQYFGPGTRLTVT.